These 18 T cell receptor beta chains came from one sample sequenced in a study of blood T cell repertoires in COVID-19. Produced via immunoSEQ multiplex PCR; TCRdb's table is partial and in-frame only. Here the sample spans 45,000 to 60,000 clones, approximately 89% being singletons. Sample: peripheral blood. The receptors were sampled from a human donor in a cohort sampled during active COVID-19.

This rearrangement joins TRBV30 to TRBJ1-4; 7 positions match TRBD1. The CDR3 totals 14 residues. The germline V gene has CDR1 GTSNPN and CDR2 SVGIG (reference sequence). The V gene end was trimmed by 1 base and the J gene end by 6 bases; junction bases not matched to a gene: 5. The CDR3 DNA reads as TGTGCCTGGAGTGGGACAGGTTTTTATGAAAAACTGTTTTTT. It yields the protein CAWSGTGFYEKLFF.

The chain combines TRBV9 with TRBJ2-2; weak D call: TRBD2 (6 bases). Germline loops: CDR1 SGDLS, CDR2 YYNGEE. The CDR3 totals 13 residues. Trimming shortened V by 6 bases and J by 6 bases, and 12 bases separated the two germline ends. The CDR3 nucleotides read TGTGCCAGCACCGCCCGACTAGCCGGGGAGCTGTTTTTT. Its protein is CASTARLAGELFF.

This chain connects TRBV5-8 to TRBJ2-7, with D unresolved. The CDR3 sequence is 10 residues long. Germline values: CDR1 SGHTS, CDR2 YDEGEE. V gave up 5 bases and J gave up 3 bases, with 3 bases separating them. CDR3 region: CASRLYEQYF. The DNA for the CDR3 is TGTGCCAGCAGACTCTACGAGCAGTACTTC.

The CDR3: CASSQDSGAYEQYF. For the CDR3, the DNA is TGTGCCAGCAGCCAAGACAGCGGAGCCTACGAGCAGTACTTC. This rearrangement joins TRBV3-1 (or the pseudogene TRBV3-2) to TRBJ2-7, with TRBD2 as a possible D gene (5 bases). V was trimmed by 0 bases and J by 2 bases, leaving 8 bases between them. CDR3 length equals 14 residues. From germline, CDR1 is LGHDT and CDR2 YNNKEL (reference sequence).

The V and J genes are TRBV19 and TRBJ1-1; 7 bases match TRBD1. This CDR3 region has 15 residues. V lost 7 bases and J lost 4; bases outside the gene matches: 12. Per germline, CDR1 LNHDA and CDR2 SQIVND (reference sequence). CDR3 protein: CASIAGQVRGTEAFF. The DNA for the CDR3 is TGTGCCAGTATCGCCGGACAGGTACGGGGCACTGAAGCTTTCTTT.

The V and J genes are TRBV28 and TRBJ1-5; D remains ambiguous. V dropped 5 bases and J dropped 3 bases, with 11 bases sitting between them. The germline V gene has CDR1 MDHEN and CDR2 SYDVKM. The CDR3 has 14 residues. As DNA, the CDR3 is TGTGCCAGCAGTCGTGAGGTCCCCAATCAGCCCCAGCATTTT. Translating it yields CASSREVPNQPQHF.

The V gene is TRBV28, the J gene TRBJ1-5; D is uncertain. The germline V gene encodes CDR1 MDHEN and CDR2 SYDVKM. Trimming took off 6 bases at V and 0 bases at J, with 12 bases between the two ends. The CDR3 consists of 15 residues. The CDR3 loop reads CASRPDTVSNQPQHF. The CDR3, as DNA: TGTGCCAGCAGACCTGACACGGTTAGCAATCAGCCCCAGCATTTT.

This clone was seen only a few times. This chain connects TRBV14 to TRBJ1-2; possible D gene TRBD1, 5 bases. Germline V lookup: CDR1 SGHDN, CDR2 FVKESK. The ends were cut back, 4 bases at V and 8 bases at J, with 17 bases in the middle. CDR3 length: 14 residues. DNA for the CDR3: TGTGCCAGCAGCCTTATGACCGGGGACTTAGGCTACACCTTC. Protein sequence: CASSLMTGDLGYTF.

In its sample, this clone was seen a few times. The V and J genes are TRBV4-1 and TRBJ2-1; the D gene is possibly TRBD1 (5 bases). In germline, CDR1 is MGHRA, CDR2 YSYEKL. The CDR3 has 14 residues. Trimming shortened V by 4 bases and J by 7 bases, and 14 bases separated the two germline ends. The CDR3 DNA reads TGCGCCAGCAGCCCGCCCAGGCAGGGAAATGAGCAGTTCTTC. Amino acid sequence: CASSPPRQGNEQFF.

CDR3 protein: CSATDVYEQYF. CDR3 in DNA: TGCAGTGCAACAGACGTCTACGAGCAGTACTTC. The chain has TRBV20-1 and TRBJ2-7, with D unresolved. This CDR3 is built from 11 residues. Trimming removed 6 bases from V and 3 bases from J, with 9 bases in between. Germline-derived CDR1 and CDR2 are DFQATT and SNEGSKA (reference sequence).

J is TRBJ1-1 and V is TRBV3-1 (or the pseudogene TRBV3-2), with unresolved D. This CDR3 region has 12 residues. Germline CDR1 reads LGHDT; CDR2 reads YNNKEL (reference sequence). V was clipped by 3 bases and J by 9 bases, with 11 bases between them. CDR3 coding DNA: TGTGCCAGCAGCCACGCCGGTAGTCAAGCTTTCTTT. Protein sequence: CASSHAGSQAFF.

The rearrangement uses TRBV5-1 and TRBJ2-1; 11 nucleotides line up with TRBD2. From germline, CDR1 is SGHRS and CDR2 YFSETQ. With V trimmed by 2 bases and J by 6 bases, 4 bases remained unmatched. The CDR3 loop spans 15 amino acids. The CDR3 DNA reads TGCGCCAGCAGCTTACTAGCGGGAGAGGTCAATGAGCAGTTCTTC. Translating it yields CASSLLAGEVNEQFF. The entire variable domain, with the rest obtained from reference TRBV5-1 and TRBJ2-1, is as follows: KAGVTQTPRYLIKTRGQQVTLSCSPISGHRSVSWYQQTPGQGLQFLFEYFSETQRNKGNFPGRFSGRQFSNSRSEMNVSTLELGDSALYLCASSLLAGEVNEQFFGPGTRLTVL.

This clone occurred a few times. The chain combines TRBV3-1 (or the pseudogene TRBV3-2) with TRBJ1-4, with D perhaps TRBD1 (6 bases). The CDR3 sequence is 17 residues long. Germline V gene lookup returns CDR1 LGHDT and CDR2 YNNKEL (reference sequence). The V end lost 3 bases, the J end lost 10 bases, and 24 bases lay between the germline ends. The CDR3 spells CASSHLFSGTSEGKLFF. In DNA form, the CDR3 reads TGTGCCAGCAGCCACCTATTCTCCGGGACATCTGAGGGAAAACTGTTTTTT.

This clone was recorded a few times. The genes are TRBV10-1 and TRBJ2-7; 10 positions match TRBD2. The CDR3 totals 15 residues. Germline lookup yields CDR1 WNHNN and CDR2 SYGVQD (reference sequence). Unmatched junction bases numbered 11, after V lost 5 bases and J lost 7 bases. CDR3 sequence (DNA): TGCGCCAGCAGTCAACAAGCGGGAGGGCCTAGTGAGCAGTACTTC. Translating gives CASSQQAGGPSEQYF.

The V gene is TRBV28, the J gene TRBJ1-1; TRBD1 matches at 7 bases. V was clipped by 5 bases and J by 6 bases; unmatched bases: 12. This CDR3 spans 15 amino acids. CDR1 is MDHEN and CDR2 is SYDVKM in the germline V gene. The CDR3 bases are TGTGCCAGCAGTCCAACTACAGGGGTACCGGCTGAAGCTTTCTTT. Encoded protein: CASSPTTGVPAEAFF.

The chain combines TRBV19 with TRBJ2-5; D may be TRBD2 (5 bases). Trimming stripped 3 bases from V and 5 bases from J, with 19 bases between. The CDR3 is 16 amino acids. In germline, CDR1 is LNHDA, CDR2 SQIVND (reference sequence). The CDR3 is CASSIRWRQPGETQYF. In DNA form, the CDR3 reads TGTGCCAGTAGTATTCGTTGGAGGCAGCCTGGGGAGACCCAGTACTTC.

This chain connects TRBV7-3 to TRBJ2-2, with a possible D match to TRBD1 (6 bases). The germline gives CDR1 SGHTA, CDR2 FQGTGA. V was shortened by 3 bases and J by 5 bases, with 19 bases between the two germline ends. This CDR3 has 17 amino acids. CDR3 residues: CASSFPHGTRGTGELFF. The DNA of the CDR3 is TGTGCCAGCAGCTTCCCGCATGGGACCAGGGGTACCGGGGAGCTGTTTTTT.

This chain joins TRBV10-3 and TRBJ1-1; unclear D gene. The CDR3 totals 13 residues. Trimming pared 6 bases from V and 1 base from J, leaving 9 bases between. Looked up from germline, CDR1 is ENHRY and CDR2 is SYGVKD. The DNA of the CDR3 is TGTGCCATCAGGGGCGCCCCGAACACTGAAGCTTTCTTT. Translated, it gives CAIRGAPNTEAFF.